A selection of T cell receptor beta chains follows, all from one sample in a study of blood T cell repertoires in COVID-19. Data came from immunoSEQ multiplex PCR; TCRdb stores just in-frame clones and leaves some out. The sample includes roughly 110,000 clones, 75% to 85% of them seen just once. The sequenced material came from peripheral blood. The receptors derive from a human donor in a cohort sampled during active COVID-19. The CDR3 runs from the conserved cysteine through the conserved F or W. The D gene is left open where the match is weak. Rows may omit the clone size; those that give it use once, few, many or a size class.

d_call,j_call,clone_size,v_call,cdr3_aa
TRBD1,TRBJ1-2,once,TRBV6-5,CASSNGQGGTF
NA,TRBJ1-5,NA,TRBV5-4,CASSPGLRSLTQHF
NA,TRBJ1-1,NA,TRBV20-1,CSAEANTEAFF
NA,TRBJ2-3,NA,TRBV7-2,CASSVSTFHFSTDTQYF
NA,TRBJ2-7,NA,TRBV7-9,CASSAGQSFEQYF
NA,TRBJ1-2,once,TRBV27,CASSLSSQNYGYTF
TRBD1,TRBJ1-2,NA,TRBV5-4,CANFKGGEIGGYTF
NA,TRBJ2-7,NA,TRBV19,CASSIVRDYEQYF
TRBD2,TRBJ2-1,NA,TRBV11-2,CASSTIGLAGARYNEQFF
TRBD1,TRBJ2-3,NA,TRBV10-2,CASSDADRGLETQYF
NA,TRBJ2-1,NA,TRBV9,CASNEQGSVYEQFF
TRBD1,TRBJ1-1,NA,TRBV19,CASTSTHRGNTEAFF
TRBD1,TRBJ2-1,NA,TRBV11-2,CASSIQGVNEQFF
NA,TRBJ1-4,NA,TRBV24-1,CATSDSTRATGGEKLFF
NA,TRBJ1-1,NA,TRBV9,CASSVEMGADTEAFF
TRBD1,TRBJ1-5,NA,TRBV10-3,CAISTGVSNQPQHF
NA,TRBJ2-7,NA,TRBV20-1,CSASQRTGSYEQYF
NA,TRBJ1-3,NA,TRBV2,CASSDLYGQLRNTIYF
TRBD1,TRBJ1-2,NA,TRBV6-6,CASRSSGQGVYTF
TRBD2,TRBJ2-1,once,TRBV20-1,CSASGVPGLVVEQFF
NA,TRBJ2-3,NA,TRBV2,CASSAEGDTQYF
TRBD1,TRBJ2-3,once,TRBV7-9,CASSLGGRQGDTDTQYF
NA,TRBJ2-7,NA,TRBV27,CASSLFGGYEQYF
NA,TRBJ1-1,NA,TRBV11-3,CASSLEELDTEAFF
NA,TRBJ1-2,NA,TRBV2,CASQTDTGGYTF
TRBD2,TRBJ2-7,NA,TRBV2,CASRPPLAGGLISYEQYF
TRBD2,TRBJ2-7,NA,TRBV27,CASRLGLAGLYEQYF
NA,TRBJ2-1,NA,TRBV10-3,CAMSGTAYNEQFF
TRBD1,TRBJ2-7,NA,TRBV11-2,CASSPAGTGVNEQYF